These 30 T cell receptor beta chains share one sample of origin, sequenced in a study of cytomegalovirus exposure and HLA in healthy donors (dated by TCRdb to the late 2010s). The library was produced with the immunoSEQ multiplex PCR assay. For the multiplex PCR, a mixture combining 60 forward primers for TCR Vbeta segments and 13 reverse primers for TCR Jbeta segments was used. TCRdb limited this immuneACCESS table to in-frame rearrangements with V and J called. A share of clones is missing; checked studies link under half to unresolved V genes, and the rest is unexplained. The sample contains around 55,000 clones, roughly 70% of them found a single time. 30% to 35% of the sample is taken by the ten largest. The sequencing input was PBMCs. These receptors originate from a man aged 35 to 55 in good health and CMV-seropositive.

This clone was observed a handful of times. The chain is built from TRBV5-1 and TRBJ2-4; TRBD2 matches 10 bases. Germline V gene data show CDR1 as SGHRS and CDR2 as YFSETQ. V lost 4 bases, J lost 5 bases, and 6 bases stayed unmatched. The CDR3 consists of 15 residues. The CDR3 DNA is TGCGCCAGCAGCCCTTTGAGCGGGGGGGAAAACATTCAGTACTTC. It specifies CASSPLSGGENIQYF.

This chain connects TRBV7-2 to TRBJ1-1; 10 bases are a match to TRBD1. Germline CDR1 reads SGHTA; CDR2 reads FQGNSA. This CDR3 is 15 amino acids long. Trimming took 1 base from V and 4 from J; bases not matched to a gene: 3. Here the CDR3 reads CASSLGDRGRTEAFF. CDR3 coding DNA: TGTGCCAGCAGCTTAGGAGACAGGGGGCGCACTGAAGCTTTCTTT.

The chain joins TRBV11-2 to TRBJ2-1; possible D gene TRBD2, 5 bases. The CDR3 has 13 amino acids. Germline lookup yields CDR1 SGHAT and CDR2 FQNNGV. V gave up 5 bases and J gave up 16 bases, with 21 bases separating them. CDR3 bases: TGTGCCAGCAGCCCCCTCTCGCGGGCCAATCATTTCTTC. Translation: CASSPLSRANHFF.

This clone has more than one count but fewer than ten. The J gene is TRBJ1-4, the V gene TRBV14, with 9 bases aligning to TRBD1. The germline CDR1 and CDR2 sequences are SGHDN and FVKESK. The trim removed 4 bases at V and 8 bases at J, leaving 11 bases unmatched. This CDR3 region has 16 residues. As DNA, the CDR3 is TGTGCCAGCAGCCTCCAACCGGGACAGGGACTCGAAAAACTGTTTTTT. This translates into CASSLQPGQGLEKLFF.

The chain links TRBV5-1 to TRBJ2-7; D is uncertain. This CDR3 is 16 amino acids long. Germline loops: CDR1 SGHRS, CDR2 YFSETQ. The V and J ends lost 3 bases and 3 bases respectively, with 19 bases between them. CDR3 loop: CASSSDLLEMYYEQYF. The CDR3 DNA follows: TGCGCCAGCAGCTCGGATCTCCTAGAGATGTACTACGAGCAGTACTTC.

This chain connects TRBV30 to TRBJ1-5, with 11 bases that match TRBD1. In germline, CDR1 is GTSNPN, CDR2 SVGIG (reference sequence). CDR3 length equals 14 residues. Trimming removed 5 bases from V and 7 bases from J; junction bases left unmatched: 7. Here the CDR3 DNA reads TGTGCCTGGCATCCGGGACAGGGGGGACAGCCCCAGCATTTT. Translation: CAWHPGQGGQPQHF.

This chain connects TRBV5-1 to TRBJ2-7; D not resolved. The CDR3 has 12 residues. Trimming cost V 4 bases and J 4 bases, with 9 bases left between them. Germline loops: CDR1 SGHRS, CDR2 YFSETQ. CDR3 region: CASSPTGYEQYF. CDR3 sequence (DNA): TGCGCCAGCAGCCCCACTGGTTACGAGCAGTACTTC.

V is TRBV10-2 and J is TRBJ1-2; D not certain. This CDR3 comprises 13 residues. The germline V gene has CDR1 WSHSY and CDR2 SAAADI. V was pared by 2 bases and J by 3 bases, with 7 bases between. The CDR3 protein is CASSEGRDYGYTF. CDR3 nucleotides: TGCGCCAGCAGTGAGGGGAGAGACTATGGCTACACCTTC.

The chain carries TRBV7-3 and TRBJ1-2; TRBD1 matches at 7 bases. CDR1 is SGHTA and CDR2 is FQGTGA in the germline V gene. This CDR3 has 15 amino acids. Unmatched junction bases numbered 6, after V lost 5 bases and J lost 0 bases. CDR3: CASSLDRVTNYGYTF. For the CDR3, the DNA is TGTGCCAGCAGCCTCGACAGGGTCACTAACTATGGCTACACCTTC.

The chain combines TRBV6-5 with TRBJ2-7; D possibly corresponds to TRBD1 (5 bases). Germline-derived CDR1 and CDR2 are MNHEY and SVGAGI. The ends were cut back, 3 bases at V and 1 base at J, with 10 bases in the middle. This CDR3 contains 14 residues. The DNA of the CDR3 is TGTGCCAGCAGTTATAAGGACACTTCCTACGAGCAGTACTTC. Its translation is CASSYKDTSYEQYF.

This clone appeared once. The chain recombines TRBV5-4 with TRBJ2-5, with 7 bases aligning to TRBD1. Germline V CDR1 and CDR2: SGHNT, YYREEE (reference sequence). After removal of 3 bases from V and 5 bases from J, the junction contained 7 bases not matched to a gene. The CDR3 runs 14 residues. The CDR3 protein is CASSSFRDSETQYF. In DNA, the CDR3 is TGTGCCAGCAGCTCATTCCGGGACAGTGAGACCCAGTACTTC.

The CDR3 loop is CASSYLGGRANEKLFF. The DNA of the CDR3 is TGTGCCAGCAGTTACTTGGGGGGGAGGGCTAATGAAAAACTGTTTTTT. The rearrangement joins TRBV6-6 to TRBJ1-4; TRBD1 is a possible D gene (5 bases). The CDR3 runs 16 residues. V was cut by 1 base and J by 3 bases, with 12 bases left in between. Germline V CDR1 and CDR2: MNHNY, SVGAGI (reference sequence).

The genes are TRBV9 and TRBJ1-6; 7 bases are shared with TRBD1. The CDR3 extends over 17 amino acids. With V trimmed by 3 bases and J by 0 bases, 6 bases remained unmatched. Germline V gives CDR1 SGDLS, CDR2 YYNGEE. DNA for the CDR3: TGTGCCAGCAGCGGACAGGGCCATAGCTCCTATAATTCACCCCTCCACTTT. Protein product: CASSGQGHSSYNSPLHF.

The chain is built from TRBV5-1 and TRBJ1-4; no firm D call. CDR1 and CDR2 from the germline V gene are SGHRS and YFSETQ. This CDR3 has 14 residues. Deletions cut 0 bases from V and 3 bases from J, with 6 bases between. The CDR3: CASSLATANEKLFF. The CDR3 nucleotides read TGCGCCAGCAGCTTGGCTACGGCTAATGAAAAACTGTTTTTT.

The chain is built from TRBV29-1 and TRBJ2-7, with D tentatively TRBD1 (5 bases). The CDR3 has 14 amino acids. The V gene lost 7 bases and the J gene lost 2 bases, with 18 bases spanning the gap. The germline CDR1 and CDR2 sequences are SQVTM and ANQGSEA. The DNA for the CDR3 is TGCAGCGCAAATACAGGTGGGGTCCCCTACGAGCAGTACTTC. Its protein is CSANTGGVPYEQYF.

The V and J genes are TRBV7-9 and TRBJ2-7, with 9 bases lining up with TRBD1. V dropped 5 bases and J dropped 5; count of bases not matched to a gene: 7. The length of the CDR3 is 14 residues. Germline V CDR1 and CDR2: SEHNR, FQNEAQ (reference sequence). CDR3 bases: TGTGCCAGCAGCCGGTCCGGGACAGGGAACGAGCAGTACTTC. The encoded protein is CASSRSGTGNEQYF.

J is TRBJ1-6 and V is TRBV7-6; D is undetermined. Germline loops: CDR1 SGHVS, CDR2 FNYEAQ. The germline V and J ends were trimmed by 7 bases and 0 bases, with 13 bases remaining between them. CDR3 length equals 16 residues. The CDR3 DNA sequence: TGTGCCAGCAAAGAGGGCACGGGCTCCTATAATTCACCCCTCCACTTT. Its protein product is CASKEGTGSYNSPLHF. The full variable domain, rest sourced from reference TRBV7-6 and TRBJ1-6, is GAGVSQSPRYKVTKRGQDVALRCDPISGHVSLYWYRQALGQGPEFLTYFNYEAQQDKSGLPNDRFSAERPEGSISTLTIQRTEQRDSAMYRCASKEGTGSYNSPLHFGNGTRLTVT.

This chain joins TRBV6-1 and TRBJ1-2; D possibly corresponds to TRBD1 (6 bases). Per the germline V gene, CDR1 is MNHNS and CDR2 is SASEGT. The CDR3 length is 13 residues. V was clipped by 6 bases and J by 2 bases, with 10 bases between them. The DNA of the CDR3 is TGTGCCAGCAGAAGTACAGGGAACTATGGCTACACCTTC. It translates to CASRSTGNYGYTF.

The J gene is TRBJ2-3, the V gene TRBV5-4; D uncertain. Germline CDR1 is SGHNT and CDR2 is YYREEE (reference sequence). CDR3 length: 12 amino acids. V was pared by 6 bases and J by 2 bases, with 7 bases between. This CDR3 reads CASKHLTDTQYF. DNA for the CDR3: TGTGCCAGCAAACATCTCACAGATACGCAGTATTTT.

A single count supports this clone. The chain links TRBV4-2 to TRBJ2-1, with a tentative D call TRBD2 (7 bases). The CDR3 is made up of 13 amino acids. V was clipped by 2 bases and J by 8 bases, with 10 bases between them. CDR1 and CDR2 from the germline V gene are LGHNA and YNFKEQ. The DNA of the CDR3 is TGTGCCAGCAGCCAAAGGGGGGGGGATGAGCAGTTCTTC. As protein: CASSQRGGDEQFF.

A word on this clone: The same CDR3 also results from other DNA sequences found in this sample. V gene TRBV5-6 combines with J gene TRBJ2-7; no clear D gene. This CDR3 spans 12 amino acids. Trimming removed 4 bases from V and 3 bases from J, with 8 bases in between. CDR1 and CDR2 (germline): SGHDT, YYEEEE. The CDR3 sequence is CASSRGVYEQYF. DNA for the CDR3: TGTGCCAGCAGCCGAGGAGTCTACGAGCAGTACTTC.

This clone has only a few counts. The rearrangement joins TRBV6-5 to TRBJ2-3; 8 positions agree with TRBD1. The germline gives CDR1 MNHEY, CDR2 SVGAGI. J lost 11 bases, V lost 7 bases, and 11 bases had no gene match. This CDR3 region has 13 residues. The CDR3 DNA is TGTGCCAGCAAACCCGGACAGGGTATCGAGCAGTATTTT. It encodes CASKPGQGIEQYF.

The chain recombines TRBV6-5 with TRBJ1-1; 7 bases are shared with TRBD1. Germline CDR1 and CDR2: MNHEY and SVGAGI. The CDR3 is 14 amino acids. Unmatched junction bases numbered 6, after V lost 2 bases and J lost 6 bases. This CDR3 reads CASSYGRGKAEAFF. In DNA, the CDR3 is TGTGCCAGCAGTTACGGCAGGGGGAAGGCTGAAGCTTTCTTT.

The genes are TRBV7-2 and TRBJ2-1; 10 nucleotides line up with TRBD2. Germline CDR1 is SGHTA and CDR2 is FQGNSA. The length of the CDR3 is 17 residues. Germline trimming cut 5 bases from V and 8 bases from J; bases unmatched to any gene: 15. This chain's CDR3 is CASSLVLSGGRGDEQFF. CDR3 nucleotides: TGTGCCAGCAGCCTGGTTCTTAGCGGGGGGCGAGGAGATGAGCAGTTCTTC. Looking up the rest from reference TRBV7-2 and TRBJ2-1 gives the full variable domain: GAGVSQSPSNKVTEKGKDVELRCDPISGHTALYWYRQSLGQGLEFLIYFQGNSAPDKSGLPSDRFSAERTGGSVSTLTIQRTQQEDSAVYLCASSLVLSGGRGDEQFFGPGTRLTVL.

V is TRBV5-1 and J is TRBJ2-5; D may be TRBD1 (6 bases). This CDR3 region has 16 residues. V was shortened by 1 base and J by 4 bases, with 17 bases between the two germline ends. Looked up from germline, CDR1 is SGHRS and CDR2 is YFSETQ. Written as DNA, the CDR3 is TGCGCCAGCAGCTTGTCAGGGACCCTAGGGGGAGAGACCCAGTACTTC. Protein product: CASSLSGTLGGETQYF.

This chain joins TRBV4-2 and TRBJ2-7; 10 bases are shared with TRBD2. The CDR3 consists of 15 residues. The ends lost 4 bases at V and 3 bases at J; junction bases unmatched: 6. Germline loops: CDR1 LGHNA, CDR2 YNFKEQ. The CDR3: CASSRPGLALYEQYF. CDR3 sequence (DNA): TGTGCCAGCAGCCGTCCGGGACTAGCGCTCTACGAGCAGTACTTC.

The chain combines TRBV2 with TRBJ2-7; 7 bases match TRBD1. The V gene end was trimmed by 6 bases and the J gene end by 4 bases; junction bases not matched to a gene: 9. This CDR3 comprises 14 residues. Germline V gene lookup returns CDR1 SNHLY and CDR2 FYNNEI. The CDR3 bases are TGTGCCAGCAGCCCTGGGACAGTAAGATACGAGCAGTACTTC. It translates to CASSPGTVRYEQYF.

V usage is TRBV6-5 and J usage is TRBJ1-1, with D possibly matching TRBD1 (5 bases). Between the trimmed V and J ends, which lost 1 base and 0 bases, there was a span of 9 bases. CDR1 is MNHEY, CDR2 SVGAGI, per germline. CDR3 length: 15 amino acids. CDR3 nucleotide sequence: TGTGCCAGCAGTTACTATGGCAGGGTGAACACTGAAGCTTTCTTT. Translating it yields CASSYYGRVNTEAFF.

This clone has only a few counts. The chain couples TRBV5-8 to TRBJ2-6, with a possible D match to TRBD1 (6 bases). V was shortened by 5 bases and J by 0 bases, with 12 bases between the two germline ends. The CDR3 consists of 16 residues. Germline lookup yields CDR1 SGHTS and CDR2 YDEGEE. DNA of the CDR3: TGTGCCAGCAGGAGGGGACAACTCTCTGGGGCCAACGTCCTGACTTTC. This gives the protein CASRRGQLSGANVLTF.

In nucleotides, the CDR3 is TGTGCCAGCAGAAGAAGCTCCGGGGTGAGCTCTGAAGCTTTCTTT. Amino acids: CASRRSSGVSSEAFF. The V and J genes are TRBV5-4 and TRBJ1-1; D ambiguous. The CDR3 is made up of 15 amino acids. Germline V gene lookup returns CDR1 SGHNT and CDR2 YYREEE (reference sequence). V was cut by 5 bases and J by 6 bases, with 20 bases left in between.